This T cell receptor beta chain was recorded in a study of blood T cell repertoires in COVID-19. At the level of the study: Samples representing acute and convalescent COVID-19 were sourced from the United States, Italy and Spain. PBMCs, B-cell-depleted T cells, or T cells were the source of the cDNA or gDNA that made up the material.

Germline V CDR1 and CDR2: MNHEY, SVGAGI. The CDR3 has 13 residues. V was trimmed by 5 bases and J by 4 bases, leaving 9 bases between them. Original data processing: Reference gene primer amplification in the assay estimated nucleated cell counts. Generated by immunoSEQ multiplex PCR, the TCRdb table keeps only in-frame clones and is missing some. Clonal size and the V and J genes are those of that table, whereas D and trimming came from the DNA. The data show about 120,000 clones, 75% to 90% seen once. This clone turned up a few times. The material sequenced was peripheral blood. The chain is built from TRBV6-5 and TRBJ1-5; D is perhaps TRBD1 (6 bases). This sequence was found in a man aged 70-80 years with active or convalescent COVID-19. The CDR3 region is CASSPDRNQPQHF. In DNA form, the CDR3 reads TGTGCCAGCAGTCCCGACAGGAATCAGCCCCAGCATTTT.